Here is one T cell receptor beta chain with its context. Its target is not known. The PCR employed 60 Vbeta primers together with 13 Jbeta primers. The method was immunoSEQ multiplex PCR; TCRdb's version includes in-frame clones alone and lacks a portion of them. This table holds roughly 140,000 clones, over 75% found once. This specimen belongs to a study of cytomegalovirus exposure and HLA in healthy donors. Background on the study: Genotyping of 300 to 450 donors showed that 80% to 85% belonged to the Caucasian-associated ancestry cluster.

The CDR3 is 16 amino acids. Trimming stripped 1 base from V and 5 bases from J, with 15 bases between. The germline V gene has CDR1 SGHRS and CDR2 YFSETQ. The study, taken as a whole, reports: No immune exposure information besides CMV serostatus was available.

The chain uses TRBV5-1 and TRBJ2-2, with D possibly TRBD1 on 6 matching bases. The material sequenced was PBMCs. The sequence was obtained from a male donor in good health and CMV-seronegative. DNA of the CDR3: TGCGCCAGCAGCTTGACAGGGTCGATGAGTACCGGGGAGCTGTTTTTT. Translating gives CASSLTGSMSTGELFF. Full variable domain (outside the CDR3, taken from reference TRBV5-1 and TRBJ2-2): KAGVTQTPRYLIKTRGQQVTLSCSPISGHRSVSWYQQTPGQGLQFLFEYFSETQRNKGNFPGRFSGRQFSNSRSEMNVSTLELGDSALYLCASSLTGSMSTGELFFGEGSRLTVL.